Sequencing of this TCR beta chain was carried out in a study of blood T cell repertoires in COVID-19. For the study at large: PBMCs, B-cell-depleted T cells, or T cells provided the cDNA or gDNA that made up the material.

Only in-frame clones appear in the TCRdb table, and some are missing; sequencing was by immunoSEQ multiplex PCR. This sample has around 40,000 clones, with 80% to 90% found just once. Germline V gene lookup returns CDR1 MDHEN and CDR2 SYDVKM. The J segment lost 6 bases and the V segment lost 5 bases, leaving 3 bases of the junction unmatched. The CDR3 consists of 13 residues. Sequences were obtained from peripheral blood. The source of this sequence is a man aged 40-50 years with COVID-19, enrolled during active disease. V and J are TRBV28 and TRBJ1-5, with 8 bases identical to TRBD1. Written as DNA, the CDR3 is TGTGCCAGCAGTGACAGGGGTGGTCAGCCCCAGCATTTT. It yields the protein CASSDRGGQPQHF.